This T cell receptor (beta chain) was identified in a study of CD8+ T cells in alopecia areata. Background on the study: A regimen of oral tofacitinib, 5 to 10 mg twice daily, was given to treated patients. After 6 to 18 months of tofacitinib, follow-up continued 6 months off drug.

Treatment here: oral pan-JAK inhibitor, 5-10 mg twice daily. RNA was extracted and reverse transcribed into cDNA as the sequencing template. Clones were sequenced by immunoSEQ multiplex PCR, and TCRdb holds only the in-frame ones, with some missing. The repertoire holds about 210,000 clones, with 40% to 55% as singletons. This clone has more than one count but fewer than ten. Its matching antigen is unknown. With V trimmed by 5 bases and J by 4 bases, 5 bases remained unmatched. CDR3 length: 13 amino acids. CDR1 MNHEY and CDR2 SVGAGI come from the germline V gene. Study-wide results and caveats: There was only one nonresponder, so it was unclear how baseline CD8+ expansion relates to response. Persistence of many expanded lesional clones was seen in scalp and blood during tofacitinib.

The source was CD4+ T cells sorted from blood, collected at approximately week 36, from a patient treated with tofacitinib. The sequence derives from a human donor with alopecia areata. The chain uses TRBV6-5 and TRBJ2-7; 7 bases map to TRBD1. The chain's CDR3 is CASSLTTGYEQYF. CDR3 DNA: TGTGCCAGCAGTCTAACGACAGGGTACGAGCAGTACTTC.